A selection of T cell receptor beta chains follows, all from one sample in a study of vaccination and CD4 T cells after COVID-19. These receptors' antigens are unknown. TCRdb fed the PCR reads into MiXCR, producing one record per CDR3 protein. The sample shows about 20,000 distinct CDR3 sequences, 53% of them seen only once. Sequenced material: CD4+ T cells from blood, cultured in vitro, taken before SARS-CoV-2 vaccination. These receptors originate from a human donor who had recovered from COVID-19. Each CDR3 is given with its conserved first and last residue. D genes are given only for firm matches. Rows give clone size only sometimes, using once, few, many, or a class for an expanded clone.

TRBJ2-5,-,TRBD2,TRBV28,CASSFLAGGYEETQYF,TGTGCCAGCAGTTTCCTAGCGGGAGGGTATGAAGAGACCCAGTACTTC
TRBJ2-4,-,TRBD2,TRBV7-9,CASSSRVKLAGWVVKNIQYF,TGTGCCAGCAGCTCCCGGGTTAAGCTAGCGGGATGGGTAGTCAAAAACATTCAGTACTTC
TRBJ2-1,-,TRBD2,TRBV20-1,CSALLAGNEQFF,TGCAGTGCTCTACTAGCGGGCAATGAGCAGTTCTTC
TRBJ1-1,-,-,TRBV6-2/TRBV6-3,CASTELRFMNTEAFF,TGTGCCAGCACTGAGCTCCGGTTCATGAACACTGAAGCTTTCTTT
TRBJ2-3,-,-,TRBV7-2,CASSLAGGITDTQYF,TGTGCCAGCAGCCTGGCCGGGGGTATAACAGATACGCAGTATTTT
TRBJ1-1,-,-,TRBV4-2,CASSQESQHADTEAFF,TGTGCCAGCAGCCAAGAGAGCCAACACGCGGACACTGAAGCTTTCTTT
TRBJ1-5,few,TRBD1,TRBV20-1,CSARDVLRQGVNQPQHF,TGCAGTGCTAGAGATGTTCTCCGACAGGGGGTGAATCAGCCCCAGCATTTT
TRBJ2-7,-,-,TRBV7-9,CASSLADEQYF,TGTGCCAGCAGCTTAGCCGACGAGCAGTACTTC
TRBJ1-1,-,-,TRBV27,CASSLSSGAPEAFF,TGTGCCAGCAGTTTATCGAGCGGCGCCCCTGAAGCTTTCTTT
TRBJ2-7,-,-,TRBV15,CATSRMPGTLPYEQYF,TGTGCCACCAGCAGGATGCCCGGGACCCTCCCCTACGAGCAGTACTTC
TRBJ1-6,-,TRBD1,TRBV20-1,CSAQDTGGKSPLHF,TGCAGTGCCCAGGATACAGGGGGCAAATCACCCCTCCACTTT
TRBJ2-2,few,-,TRBV12-3/TRBV12-4,CASRGGKNTGELFF,TGTGCCAGCAGGGGGGGTAAGAACACCGGGGAGCTGTTTTTT
TRBJ2-2,-,-,TRBV6-5,CASSYGPTGELFF,TGTGCCAGCAGTTACGGACCGACCGGGGAGCTGTTTTTT
TRBJ1-2,-,-,TRBV6-2/TRBV6-3,CASSSTSTGLFYGYTF,TGTGCCAGCAGTTCTACCTCAACAGGGCTCTTCTATGGCTACACCTTC
TRBJ2-7,-,-,TRBV6-5,CASSYSARNKQYF,TGTGCCAGCAGTTACTCAGCTAGAAACAAGCAGTACTTC
TRBJ2-2,-,-,TRBV6-4,CASSPPATGELFF,TGTGCCAGCAGTCCACCAGCCACCGGGGAGCTGTTTTTT
TRBJ1-5,-,-,TRBV15,CATSRDQQGRRPQHF,TGTGCCACCAGCAGAGATCAACAGGGACGTCGGCCCCAGCATTTT
TRBJ2-3,-,-,TRBV19,CASRDQGGKNTDTQYF,TGTGCCAGTAGGGATCAGGGAGGAAAAAACACAGATACGCAGTATTTT
TRBJ1-2,-,-,TRBV6-1,CASGGGFRGGVAF,TGTGCCAGCGGCGGTGGTTTCCGGGGGGGGGTCGCCTTC
TRBJ2-5,once,-,TRBV6-5,CASSYRLEETQYF,TGTGCCAGCAGTTACAGACTAGAAGAGACCCAGTACTTC
TRBJ2-3,once,TRBD2,TRBV20-1,CSAPPEASGFKDTQYF,TGCAGCGCCCCCCCAGAGGCTAGCGGGTTTAAGGATACGCAGTATTTT
TRBJ2-5,-,-,TRBV7-2,CASSPTSDETQYF,TGTGCCAGCAGCCCTACTAGTGACGAGACCCAGTACTTC
TRBJ1-2,-,-,TRBV20-1,CSARVLHTNRANYGYTF,TGCAGTGCTAGAGTCCTTCACACAAACCGAGCTAACTATGGCTACACCTTC
TRBJ2-2,-,-,TRBV7-2,CASSFGANTGELFF,TGTGCCAGCAGCTTCGGCGCGAACACCGGGGAGCTGTTTTTT
TRBJ2-1,-,TRBD2,TRBV20-1,CSADRTSVGEQFF,TGCAGTGCAGATCGCACTAGCGTTGGTGAGCAGTTCTTC
TRBJ2-3,-,TRBD2,TRBV6-1,CASRNSGINTDTQYF,TGTGCCAGCAGGAATAGCGGGATAAACACAGATACGCAGTATTTT
TRBJ2-1,-,TRBD2,TRBV6-1,CASRERGGGSNYNEQFF,TGTGCCAGCAGGGAGCGGGGGGGAGGGTCGAACTACAATGAGCAGTTCTTC
TRBJ2-3,-,-,TRBV7-9,CASSYTRDTQYF,TGTGCCAGCAGCTACACTAGAGATACGCAGTATTTT
TRBJ1-2,-,-,TRBV2,CASTDHYGYTF,TGTGCCAGTACCGACCACTATGGCTACACCTTC
TRBJ2-1,-,-,TRBV12-3/TRBV12-4,CASSSPGVNGNEQFF,TGTGCCAGCAGTTCACCGGGGGTAAACGGCAATGAGCAGTTCTTC
TRBJ1-1,few,-,TRBV21-1,CASSRGGARTEAFF,TGTGCCAGCAGCAGGGGAGGGGCGAGAACTGAAGCTTTCTTT
TRBJ1-2,-,-,TRBV7-9,CASSPQSSDRGYTF,TGTGCCAGCAGCCCCCAGAGCTCTGACCGGGGCTACACCTTC
TRBJ2-3,once,TRBD2,TRBV2,CASTPAGAETDTQYF,TGTGCCAGCACCCCAGCGGGAGCCGAGACAGATACGCAGTATTTT
TRBJ2-3,few,-,TRBV6-5,CASSFTGSTDTQYF,TGTGCCAGCAGTTTTACCGGGAGCACAGATACGCAGTATTTT
TRBJ2-1,-,TRBD2,TRBV9,CASSVTGTSDSNEQFF,TGTGCCAGCAGCGTCACCGGGACTAGCGATTCTAATGAGCAGTTCTTC
TRBJ2-5,few,TRBD1,TRBV24-1,CATSDADRGGETQYF,TGTGCCACCAGTGACGCGGACAGGGGCGGAGAGACCCAGTACTTC
TRBJ2-2,-,TRBD2,TRBV6-1,CASSPGRVAGELFF,TGTGCCAGCAGCCCCGGGAGGGTCGCCGGGGAGCTGTTTTTT